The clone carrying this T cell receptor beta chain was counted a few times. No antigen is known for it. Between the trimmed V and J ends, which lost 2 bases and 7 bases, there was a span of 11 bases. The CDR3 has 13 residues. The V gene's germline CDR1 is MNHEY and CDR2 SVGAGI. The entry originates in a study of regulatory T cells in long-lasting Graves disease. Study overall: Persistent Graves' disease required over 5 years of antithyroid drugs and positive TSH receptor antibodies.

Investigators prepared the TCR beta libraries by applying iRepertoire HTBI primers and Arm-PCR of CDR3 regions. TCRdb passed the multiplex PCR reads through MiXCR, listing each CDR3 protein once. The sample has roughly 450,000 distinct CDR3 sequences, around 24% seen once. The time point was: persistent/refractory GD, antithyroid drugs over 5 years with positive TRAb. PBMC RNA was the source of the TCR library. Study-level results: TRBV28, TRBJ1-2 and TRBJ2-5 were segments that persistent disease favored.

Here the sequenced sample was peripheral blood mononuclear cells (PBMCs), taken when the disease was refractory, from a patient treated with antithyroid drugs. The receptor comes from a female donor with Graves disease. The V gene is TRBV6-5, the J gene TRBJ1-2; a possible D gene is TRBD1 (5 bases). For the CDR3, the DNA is TGTGCCAGCAGTTACCGGCCAGGGCTTGGCTACACCTTC. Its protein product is CASSYRPGLGYTF.